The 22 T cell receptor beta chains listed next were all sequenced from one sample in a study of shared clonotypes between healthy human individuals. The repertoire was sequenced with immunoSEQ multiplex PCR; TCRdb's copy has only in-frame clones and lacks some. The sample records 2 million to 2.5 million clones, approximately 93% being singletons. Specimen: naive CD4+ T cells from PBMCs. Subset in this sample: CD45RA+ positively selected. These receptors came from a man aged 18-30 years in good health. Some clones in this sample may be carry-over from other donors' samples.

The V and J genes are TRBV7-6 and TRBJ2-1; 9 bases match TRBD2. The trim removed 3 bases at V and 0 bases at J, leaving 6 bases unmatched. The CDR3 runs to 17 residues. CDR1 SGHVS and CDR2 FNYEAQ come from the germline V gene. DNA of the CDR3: TGTGCCAGCAGCTTCTCCCTAGCGGGAAGCTCCTACAATGAGCAGTTCTTC. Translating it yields CASSFSLAGSSYNEQFF. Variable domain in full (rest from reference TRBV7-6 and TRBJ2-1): GAGVSQSPRYKVTKRGQDVALRCDPISGHVSLYWYRQALGQGPEFLTYFNYEAQQDKSGLPNDRFSAERPEGSISTLTIQRTEQRDSAMYRCASSFSLAGSSYNEQFFGPGTRLTVL.

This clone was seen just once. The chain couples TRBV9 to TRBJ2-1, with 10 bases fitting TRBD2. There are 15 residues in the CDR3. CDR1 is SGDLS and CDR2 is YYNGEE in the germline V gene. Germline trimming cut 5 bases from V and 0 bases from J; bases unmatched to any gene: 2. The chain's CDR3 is CASRASGSSYNEQFF. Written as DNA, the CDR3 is TGTGCCAGCAGAGCTAGCGGGAGCTCCTACAATGAGCAGTTCTTC.

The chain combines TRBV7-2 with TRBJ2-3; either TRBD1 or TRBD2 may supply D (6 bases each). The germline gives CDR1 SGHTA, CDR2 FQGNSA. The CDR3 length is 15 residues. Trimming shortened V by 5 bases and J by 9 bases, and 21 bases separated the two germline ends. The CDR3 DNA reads TGTGCCAGCAGCCCTAGTCACAGGGAGGAGAGCACGCAGTATTTT. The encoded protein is CASSPSHREESTQYF.

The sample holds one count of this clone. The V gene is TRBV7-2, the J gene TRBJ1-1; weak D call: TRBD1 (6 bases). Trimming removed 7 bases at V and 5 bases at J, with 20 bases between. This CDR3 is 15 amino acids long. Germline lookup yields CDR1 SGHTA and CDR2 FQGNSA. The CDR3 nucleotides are TGTGCCAGCACCGAAAGGGGGGTATGGGAAACTGAAGCTTTCTTT. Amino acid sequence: CASTERGVWETEAFF.

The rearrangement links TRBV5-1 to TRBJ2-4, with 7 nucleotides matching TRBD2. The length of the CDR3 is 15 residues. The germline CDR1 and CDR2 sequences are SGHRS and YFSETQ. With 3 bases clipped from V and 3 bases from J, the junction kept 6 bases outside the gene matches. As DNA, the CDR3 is TGCGCCAGCAGCTCCGGACTAGGGATCAAAAACATTCAGTACTTC. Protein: CASSSGLGIKNIQYF. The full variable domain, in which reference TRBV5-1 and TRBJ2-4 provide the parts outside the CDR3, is KAGVTQTPRYLIKTRGQQVTLSCSPISGHRSVSWYQQTPGQGLQFLFEYFSETQRNKGNFPGRFSGRQFSNSRSEMNVSTLELGDSALYLCASSSGLGIKNIQYFGAGTRLSVL.

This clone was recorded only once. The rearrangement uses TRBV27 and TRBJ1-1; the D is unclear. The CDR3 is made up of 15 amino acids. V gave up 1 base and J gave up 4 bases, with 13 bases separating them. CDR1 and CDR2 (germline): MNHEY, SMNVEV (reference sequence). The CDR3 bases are TGTGCCAGCAGTTTATGGGCGGTGGCGGGCACTGAAGCTTTCTTT. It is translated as CASSLWAVAGTEAFF.

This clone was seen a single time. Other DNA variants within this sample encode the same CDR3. CDR3 DNA: TGTGCCAGCAGGCTACTAGCGGGAGCCTCCTACGAGCAGTACTTC. Its protein product is CASRLLAGASYEQYF. This chain connects TRBV6-6 to TRBJ2-7; 11 bases map to TRBD2. Unmatched junction bases numbered 4, after V lost 6 bases and J lost 0 bases. CDR1 is MNHNY, CDR2 SVGAGI, per germline (reference sequence). The length of the CDR3 is 15 residues.

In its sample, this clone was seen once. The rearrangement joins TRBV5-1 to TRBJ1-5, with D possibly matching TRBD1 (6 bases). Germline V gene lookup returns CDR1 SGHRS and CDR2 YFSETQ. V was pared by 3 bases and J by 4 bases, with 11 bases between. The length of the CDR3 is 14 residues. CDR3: CASSSDGQNQPQHF. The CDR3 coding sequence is TGCGCCAGCAGCTCGGACGGACAGAATCAGCCCCAGCATTTT.

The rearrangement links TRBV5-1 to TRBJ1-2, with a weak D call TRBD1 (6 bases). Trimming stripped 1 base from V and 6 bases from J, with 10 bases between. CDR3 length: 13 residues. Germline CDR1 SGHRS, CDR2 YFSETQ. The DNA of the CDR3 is TGCGCCAGCAGCTTGTCAGGGGTCAATGGCTACACCTTC. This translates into CASSLSGVNGYTF. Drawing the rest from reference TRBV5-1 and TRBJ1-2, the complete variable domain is KAGVTQTPRYLIKTRGQQVTLSCSPISGHRSVSWYQQTPGQGLQFLFEYFSETQRNKGNFPGRFSGRQFSNSRSEMNVSTLELGDSALYLCASSLSGVNGYTFGSGTRLTVV.

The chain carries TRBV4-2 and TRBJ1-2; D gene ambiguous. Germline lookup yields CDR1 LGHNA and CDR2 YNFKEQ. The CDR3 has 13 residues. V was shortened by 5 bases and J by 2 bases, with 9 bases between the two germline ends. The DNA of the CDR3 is TGTGCCAGCAGCGCGGGTAGGAACTATGGCTACACCTTC. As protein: CASSAGRNYGYTF.

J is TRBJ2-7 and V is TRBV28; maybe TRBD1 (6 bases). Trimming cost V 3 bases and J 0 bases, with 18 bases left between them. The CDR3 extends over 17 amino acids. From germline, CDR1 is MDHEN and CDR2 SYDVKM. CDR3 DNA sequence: TGTGCCAGCAGTTTGGTGGGGGCGCGTTTACACTCCTACGAGCAGTACTTC. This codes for CASSLVGARLHSYEQYF.

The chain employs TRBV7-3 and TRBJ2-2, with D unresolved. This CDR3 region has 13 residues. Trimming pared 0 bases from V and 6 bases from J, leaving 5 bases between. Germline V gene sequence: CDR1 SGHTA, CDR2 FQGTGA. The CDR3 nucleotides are TGTGCCAGCAGCTTAACGTTAGCCGGGGAGCTGTTTTTT. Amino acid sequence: CASSLTLAGELFF. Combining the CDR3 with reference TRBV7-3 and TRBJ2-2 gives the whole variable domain GAGVSQTPSNKVTEKGKYVELRCDPISGHTALYWYRQSLGQGPEFLIYFQGTGAADDSGLPNDRFFAVRPEGSVSTLKIQRTERGDSAVYLCASSLTLAGELFFGEGSRLTVL.

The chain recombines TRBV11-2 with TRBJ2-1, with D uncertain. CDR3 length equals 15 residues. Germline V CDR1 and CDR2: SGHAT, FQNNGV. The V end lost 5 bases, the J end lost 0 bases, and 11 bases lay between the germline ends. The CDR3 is CASSERLGSYNEQFF. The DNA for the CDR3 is TGTGCCAGCAGCGAACGACTGGGCTCCTACAATGAGCAGTTCTTC.

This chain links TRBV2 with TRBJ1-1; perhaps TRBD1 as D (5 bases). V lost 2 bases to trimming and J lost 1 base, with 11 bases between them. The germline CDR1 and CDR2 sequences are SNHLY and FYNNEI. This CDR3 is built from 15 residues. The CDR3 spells CASSETRGWNTEAFF. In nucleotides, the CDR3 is TGTGCCAGCAGTGAAACTCGGGGGTGGAACACTGAAGCTTTCTTT.

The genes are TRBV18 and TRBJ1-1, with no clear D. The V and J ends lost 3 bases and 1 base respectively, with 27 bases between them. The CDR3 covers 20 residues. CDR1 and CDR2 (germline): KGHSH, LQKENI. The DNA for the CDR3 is TGTGCCAGCTCACCCACGACTTTCCGGGAAGTCAGGACTTCGAACACTGAAGCTTTCTTT. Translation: CASSPTTFREVRTSNTEAFF. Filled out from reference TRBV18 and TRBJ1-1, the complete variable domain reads NAGVMQNPRHLVRRRGQEARLRCSPMKGHSHVYWYRQLPEEGLKFMVYLQKENIIDESGMPKERFSAEFPKEGPSILRIQQVVRGDSAAYFCASSPTTFREVRTSNTEAFFGQGTRLTVV.

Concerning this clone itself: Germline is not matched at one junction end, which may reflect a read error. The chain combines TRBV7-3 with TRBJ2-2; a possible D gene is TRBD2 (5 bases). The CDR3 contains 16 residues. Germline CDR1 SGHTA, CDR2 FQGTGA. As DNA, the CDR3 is TGTGCCAGCAGATTAAATATTCGGGAGAACACCGGGGAGCTGTTTTTT. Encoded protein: CASRLNIRENTGELFF.

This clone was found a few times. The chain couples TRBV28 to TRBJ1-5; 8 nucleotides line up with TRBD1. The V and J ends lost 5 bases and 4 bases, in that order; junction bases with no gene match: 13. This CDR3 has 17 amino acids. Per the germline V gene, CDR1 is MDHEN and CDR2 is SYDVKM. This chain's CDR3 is CASSRTGLVGRNQPQHF. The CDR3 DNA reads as TGTGCCAGCAGTCGGACAGGGCTGGTAGGTCGTAATCAGCCCCAGCATTTT.

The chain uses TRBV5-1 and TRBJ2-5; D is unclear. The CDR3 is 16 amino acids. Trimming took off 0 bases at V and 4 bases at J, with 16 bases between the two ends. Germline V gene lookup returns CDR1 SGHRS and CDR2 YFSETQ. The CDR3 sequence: CASSLAGGRYGETQYF. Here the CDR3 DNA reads TGCGCCAGCAGCTTGGCCGGCGGTAGGTACGGAGAGACCCAGTACTTC.

The chain's CDR3 is CASSLGTSGVGPNTGELFF. The CDR3 DNA reads TGCGCCAGCAGCTTGGGGACTAGCGGAGTGGGGCCGAACACCGGGGAGCTGTTTTTT. The chain employs TRBV5-1 and TRBJ2-2; TRBD2 aligns across 10 bases. Losses at the gene ends were 0 bases for V and 0 bases for J; bases not matched to a gene: 8. Germline V gene sequence: CDR1 SGHRS, CDR2 YFSETQ. The CDR3 consists of 19 residues.

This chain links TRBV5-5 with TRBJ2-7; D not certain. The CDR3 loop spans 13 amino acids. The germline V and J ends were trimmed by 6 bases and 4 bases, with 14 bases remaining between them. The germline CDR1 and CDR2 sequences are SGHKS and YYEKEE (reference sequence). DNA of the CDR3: TGTGCCAGCACTGGGGTAAATCTGTACGAGCAGTACTTC. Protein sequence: CASTGVNLYEQYF.

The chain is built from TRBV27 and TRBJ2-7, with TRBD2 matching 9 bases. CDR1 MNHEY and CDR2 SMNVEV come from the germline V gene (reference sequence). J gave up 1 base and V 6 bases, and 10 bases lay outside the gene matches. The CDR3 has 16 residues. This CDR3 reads CASSPRLAADSYEQYF. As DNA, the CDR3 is TGTGCCAGCAGCCCCCGACTAGCGGCCGATTCCTACGAGCAGTACTTC.

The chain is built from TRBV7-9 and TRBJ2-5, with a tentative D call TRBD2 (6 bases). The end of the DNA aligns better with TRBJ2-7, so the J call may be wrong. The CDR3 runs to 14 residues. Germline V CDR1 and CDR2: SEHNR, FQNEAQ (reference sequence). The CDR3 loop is CASRLDYKNYEQYF. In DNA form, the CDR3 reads TGTGCCAGCAGATTGGACTACAAAAACTACGAGCAGTACTTC.